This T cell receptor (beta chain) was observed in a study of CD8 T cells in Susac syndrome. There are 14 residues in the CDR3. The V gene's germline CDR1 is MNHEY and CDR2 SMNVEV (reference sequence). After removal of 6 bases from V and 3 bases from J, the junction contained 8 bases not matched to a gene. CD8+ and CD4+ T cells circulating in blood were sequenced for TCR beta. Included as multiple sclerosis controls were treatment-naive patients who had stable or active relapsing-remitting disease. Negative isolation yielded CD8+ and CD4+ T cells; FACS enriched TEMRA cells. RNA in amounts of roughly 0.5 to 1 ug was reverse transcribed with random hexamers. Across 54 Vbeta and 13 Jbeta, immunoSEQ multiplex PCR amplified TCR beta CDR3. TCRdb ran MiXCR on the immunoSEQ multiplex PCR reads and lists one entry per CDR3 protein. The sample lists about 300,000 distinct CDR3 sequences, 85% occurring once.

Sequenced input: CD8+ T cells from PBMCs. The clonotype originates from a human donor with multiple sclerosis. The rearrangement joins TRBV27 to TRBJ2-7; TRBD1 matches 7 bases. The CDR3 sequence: CASSAGTVLYEQYF. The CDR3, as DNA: TGTGCCAGCAGCGCCGGGACAGTGCTCTACGAGCAGTACTTC.